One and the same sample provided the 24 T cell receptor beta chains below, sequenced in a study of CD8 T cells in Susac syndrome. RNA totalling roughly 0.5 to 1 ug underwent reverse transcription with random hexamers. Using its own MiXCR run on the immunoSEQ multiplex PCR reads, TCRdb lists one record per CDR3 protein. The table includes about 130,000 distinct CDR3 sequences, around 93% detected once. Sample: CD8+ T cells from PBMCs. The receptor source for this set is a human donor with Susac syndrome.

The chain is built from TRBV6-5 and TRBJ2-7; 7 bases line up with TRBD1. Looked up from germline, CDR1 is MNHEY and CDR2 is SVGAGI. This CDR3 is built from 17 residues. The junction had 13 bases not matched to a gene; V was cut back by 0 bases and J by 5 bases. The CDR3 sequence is CASSYSLGDRSGHEQYF. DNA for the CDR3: TGTGCCAGCAGTTACTCTCTGGGGGACAGATCCGGCCACGAGCAGTACTTC.

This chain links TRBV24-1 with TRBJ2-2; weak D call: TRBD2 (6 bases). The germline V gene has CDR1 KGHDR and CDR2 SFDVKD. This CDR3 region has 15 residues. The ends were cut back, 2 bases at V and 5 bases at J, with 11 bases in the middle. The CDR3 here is CATSDSPGDTGELFF. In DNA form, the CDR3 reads TGTGCCACCAGTGATTCCCCGGGGGATACCGGGGAGCTGTTTTTT.

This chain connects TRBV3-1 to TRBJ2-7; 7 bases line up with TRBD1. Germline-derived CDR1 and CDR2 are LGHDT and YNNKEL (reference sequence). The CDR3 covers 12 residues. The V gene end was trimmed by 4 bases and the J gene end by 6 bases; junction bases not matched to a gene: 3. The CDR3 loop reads CASSPTGFEQYF. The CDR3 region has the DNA TGTGCCAGCAGCCCGACAGGGTTCGAGCAGTACTTC.

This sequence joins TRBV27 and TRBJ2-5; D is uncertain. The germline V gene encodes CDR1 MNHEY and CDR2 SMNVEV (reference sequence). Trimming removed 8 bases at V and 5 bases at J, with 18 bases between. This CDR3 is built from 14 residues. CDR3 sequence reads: CASSVDAAFETQYF. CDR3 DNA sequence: TGTGCCAGCTCGGTGGATGCAGCGTTCGAGACCCAGTACTTC.

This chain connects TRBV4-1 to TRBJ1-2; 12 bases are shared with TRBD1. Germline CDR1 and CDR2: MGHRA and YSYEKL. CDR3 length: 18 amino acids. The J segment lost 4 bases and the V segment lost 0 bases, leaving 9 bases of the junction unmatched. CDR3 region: CASSQEGTGGLFGYGYTF. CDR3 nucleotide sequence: TGCGCCAGCAGCCAAGAAGGGACAGGGGGCCTTTTTGGCTATGGCTACACCTTC.

The CDR3 protein is CSVGGGISANEQFF. CDR3 DNA: TGCAGCGTTGGGGGGGGGATCAGCGCCAATGAGCAGTTCTTC. This chain uses TRBV29-1 with TRBJ2-1; 7 bases map to TRBD2. The CDR3 has 14 amino acids. V was clipped by 4 bases and J by 6 bases; unmatched bases: 9. CDR1 is SQVTM and CDR2 is ANQGSEA in the germline V gene.

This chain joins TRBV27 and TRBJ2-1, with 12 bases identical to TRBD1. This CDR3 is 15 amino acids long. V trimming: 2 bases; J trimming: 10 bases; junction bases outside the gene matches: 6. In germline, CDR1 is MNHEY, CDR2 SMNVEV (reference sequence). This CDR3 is CASSLMGQGAREQFF. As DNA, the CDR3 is TGTGCCAGCAGTTTAATGGGACAGGGGGCGAGGGAGCAGTTCTTC.

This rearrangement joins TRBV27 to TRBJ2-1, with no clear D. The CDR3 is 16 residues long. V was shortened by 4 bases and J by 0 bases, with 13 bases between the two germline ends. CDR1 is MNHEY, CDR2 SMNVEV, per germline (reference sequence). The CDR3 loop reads CASSSNSASSYNEQFF. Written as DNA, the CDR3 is TGTGCCAGCAGTTCCAATTCCGCGAGCTCCTACAATGAGCAGTTCTTC.

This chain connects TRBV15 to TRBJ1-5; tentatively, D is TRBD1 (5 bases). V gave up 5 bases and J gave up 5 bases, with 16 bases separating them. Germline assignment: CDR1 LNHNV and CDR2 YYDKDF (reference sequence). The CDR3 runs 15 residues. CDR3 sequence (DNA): TGTGCCACCAGCCCAGGGCAGGGCCCCCATCAGCCCCAGCATTTT. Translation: CATSPGQGPHQPQHF.

CDR3 sequence reads: CASSHFVDTQYF. Written as DNA, the CDR3 is TGCGCCAGCAGCCATTTCGTCGATACGCAGTATTTT. J is TRBJ2-3 and V is TRBV4-1; D unclear. CDR1 MGHRA and CDR2 YSYEKL come from the germline V gene. Deletions cut 3 bases from V and 6 bases from J, with 7 bases between. This CDR3 is built from 12 residues.

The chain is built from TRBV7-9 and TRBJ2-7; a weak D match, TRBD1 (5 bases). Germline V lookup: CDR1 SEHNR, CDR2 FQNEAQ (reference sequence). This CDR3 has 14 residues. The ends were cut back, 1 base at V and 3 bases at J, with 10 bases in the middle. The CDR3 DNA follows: TGTGCCAGCAGCTTAGGGCAGGGTTACTACGAGCAGTACTTC. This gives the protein CASSLGQGYYEQYF.

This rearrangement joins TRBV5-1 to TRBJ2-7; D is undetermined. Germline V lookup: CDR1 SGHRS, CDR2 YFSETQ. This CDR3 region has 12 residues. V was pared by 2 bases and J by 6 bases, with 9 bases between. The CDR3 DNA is TGCGCCAGCAGCTTAACCCCAGCCGAGCAGTACTTC. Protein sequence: CASSLTPAEQYF.

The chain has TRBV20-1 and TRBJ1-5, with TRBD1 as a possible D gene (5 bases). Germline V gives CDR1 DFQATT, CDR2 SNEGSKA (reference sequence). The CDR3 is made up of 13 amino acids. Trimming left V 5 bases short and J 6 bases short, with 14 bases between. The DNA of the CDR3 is TGCAGTGCTGGGGTAGGGGTTGGTCAGCCCCAGCATTTT. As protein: CSAGVGVGQPQHF.

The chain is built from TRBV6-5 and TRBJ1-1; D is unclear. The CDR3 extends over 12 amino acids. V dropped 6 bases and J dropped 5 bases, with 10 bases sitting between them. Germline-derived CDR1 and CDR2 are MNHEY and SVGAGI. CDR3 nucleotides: TGTGCCAGCAGAACCACACAGACTGAAGCTTTCTTT. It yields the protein CASRTTQTEAFF.

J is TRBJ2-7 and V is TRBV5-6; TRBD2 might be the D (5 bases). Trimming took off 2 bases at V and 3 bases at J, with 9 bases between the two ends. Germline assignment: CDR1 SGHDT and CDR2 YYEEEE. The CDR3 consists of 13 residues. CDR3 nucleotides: TGTGCCAGCAGCTTTCGGGAAGGCTACGAGCAGTACTTC. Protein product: CASSFREGYEQYF.

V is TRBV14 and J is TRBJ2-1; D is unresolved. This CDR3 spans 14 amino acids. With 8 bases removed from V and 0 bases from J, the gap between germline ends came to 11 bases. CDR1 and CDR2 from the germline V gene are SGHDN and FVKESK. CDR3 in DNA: TGTGCCAGCTTCTTAGGGCCCTCCTACAATGAGCAGTTCTTC. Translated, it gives CASFLGPSYNEQFF.

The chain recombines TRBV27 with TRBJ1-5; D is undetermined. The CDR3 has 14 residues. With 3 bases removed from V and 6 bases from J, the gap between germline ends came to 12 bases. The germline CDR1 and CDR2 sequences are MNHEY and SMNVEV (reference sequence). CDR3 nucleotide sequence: TGTGCCAGCAGTTTTGAACCTGGCCCTCAGCCCCAGCATTTT. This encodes CASSFEPGPQPQHF.

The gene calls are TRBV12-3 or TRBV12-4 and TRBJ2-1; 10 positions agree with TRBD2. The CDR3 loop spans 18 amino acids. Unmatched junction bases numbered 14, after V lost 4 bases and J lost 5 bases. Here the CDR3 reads CASSSPAVGTSANNEQFF. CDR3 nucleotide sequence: TGTGCCAGCAGTTCTCCGGCGGTCGGGACTAGCGCGAACAATGAGCAGTTCTTC.

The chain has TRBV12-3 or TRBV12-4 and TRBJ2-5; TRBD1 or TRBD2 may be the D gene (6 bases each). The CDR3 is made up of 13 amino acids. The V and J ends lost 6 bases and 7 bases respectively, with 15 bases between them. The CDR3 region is CASSFFGGGTQYF. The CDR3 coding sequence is TGTGCCAGCAGCTTCTTCGGAGGGGGGACCCAGTACTTC.

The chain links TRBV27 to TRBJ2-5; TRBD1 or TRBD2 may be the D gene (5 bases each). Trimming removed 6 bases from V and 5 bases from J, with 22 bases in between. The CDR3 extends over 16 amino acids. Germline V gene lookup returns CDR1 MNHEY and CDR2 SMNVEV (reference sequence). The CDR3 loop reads CASSRVSGPPSETQYF. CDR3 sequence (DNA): TGTGCCAGCAGCAGGGTTTCGGGACCCCCTTCCGAGACCCAGTACTTC.

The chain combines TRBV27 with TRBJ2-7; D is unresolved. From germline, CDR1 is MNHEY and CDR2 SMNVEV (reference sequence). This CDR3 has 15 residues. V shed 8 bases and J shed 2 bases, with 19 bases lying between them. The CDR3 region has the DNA TGTGCCAGCGCTCCAACACCGGGTAGAACCTACGAGCAGTACTTC. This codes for CASAPTPGRTYEQYF.

The CDR3 nucleotides are TGTGCCAGCACCCGCCTGGACAGCTACGAGCAGTACTTC. Protein: CASTRLDSYEQYF. The chain has TRBV13 and TRBJ2-7; perhaps TRBD1 as D (6 bases). V lost 7 bases and J lost 3, with 13 bases in between. Germline V CDR1 and CDR2: PRHDT, FYEKMQ (reference sequence). The CDR3 consists of 13 residues. Full variable domain (remainder filled in from reference TRBV13 and TRBJ2-7): AAGVIQSPRHLIKEKRETATLKCYPIPRHDTVYWYQQGPGQDPQFLISFYEKMQSDKGSIPDRFSAQQFSDYHSELNMSSLELGDSALYFCASTRLDSYEQYFGPGTRLTVT.

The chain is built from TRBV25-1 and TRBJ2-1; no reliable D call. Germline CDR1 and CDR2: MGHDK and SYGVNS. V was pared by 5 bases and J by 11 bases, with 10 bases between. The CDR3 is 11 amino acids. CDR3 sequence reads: CASSLTVQQFF. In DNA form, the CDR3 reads TGTGCCAGCAGTTTGACGGTGCAGCAGTTCTTC.

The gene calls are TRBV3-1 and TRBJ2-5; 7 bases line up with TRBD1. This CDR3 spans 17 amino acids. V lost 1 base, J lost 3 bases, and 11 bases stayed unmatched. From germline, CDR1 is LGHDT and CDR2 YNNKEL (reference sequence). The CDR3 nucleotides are TGTGCCAGCAGCCAAGTATCTGGGACAGTTTTTGAAGAGACCCAGTACTTC. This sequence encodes CASSQVSGTVFEETQYF.